The T cell receptor (beta chain) described here comes from a study of T-cell reconstitution after alpha-beta-depleted transplantation in children. There are 15 residues in the CDR3. V was clipped by 6 bases and J by 3 bases; unmatched bases: 11. Germline assignment: CDR1 DFQATT and CDR2 SNEGSKA (reference sequence). Study outcomes and limitations: Reportedly, roughly two months post-transplant, alpha-beta T cells arose from several hundred expanded graft clones. At the one-year point after transplant, T-cell counts and TCRbeta diversity were found to come mostly from T cells that had been newly produced. The study traced high day-60 TCRbeta diversity in some patients to surviving recipient T cells and thymic progenitors.

TCRbeta library preparation incorporated unique molecular identifiers. TCRdb ran MiXCR on the PCR reads and lists one entry per CDR3 protein. The sample has around 960,000 distinct CDR3 sequences, about 29% seen once; the top ten hold about 28%. With regard to this clonotype: No antigen is known for it.

The source material was PBMCs, mostly from graft donor cells, sampled 360 days after TCRalphabeta/CD19-depleted stem cell transplant. The chain recombines TRBV20-1 with TRBJ2-7, with 10 bases fitting TRBD2. This clonotype was sampled from a boy under three years old who had a stem cell transplant for SCID, so the T cells may come from the graft donor. CDR3 sequence: CSASPQRGGYYEQYF. Written as DNA, the CDR3 is TGCAGTGCGAGCCCCCAGCGGGGGGGTTACTACGAGCAGTACTTC.